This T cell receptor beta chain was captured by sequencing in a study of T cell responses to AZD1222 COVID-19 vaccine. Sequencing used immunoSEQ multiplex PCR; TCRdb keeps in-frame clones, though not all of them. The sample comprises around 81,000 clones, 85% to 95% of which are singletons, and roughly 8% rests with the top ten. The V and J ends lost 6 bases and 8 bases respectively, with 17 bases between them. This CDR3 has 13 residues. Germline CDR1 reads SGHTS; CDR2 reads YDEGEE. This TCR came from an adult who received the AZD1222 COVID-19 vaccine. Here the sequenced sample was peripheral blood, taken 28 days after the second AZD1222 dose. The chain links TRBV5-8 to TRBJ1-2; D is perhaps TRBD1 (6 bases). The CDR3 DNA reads TGTGCCAGCACCGAACCACAGGGCTTGGGCTACACCTTC. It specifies CASTEPQGLGYTF.